The following is a TCR beta chain sequence with its context. What it recognizes is unknown. These data originate in a study of cytomegalovirus exposure and HLA in healthy donors. Looking at the study overall: Genotyping showed around 80% of a few hundred donors falling in the Caucasian-associated ancestry cluster. Findings and caveats of the study: In a later analysis, TCR beta V- and J-gene trimming showed a link to a missense DCLRE1C variant. Immune exposure data for these donors was limited to CMV serostatus. Segments of the TCR beta V type were, in most cases, productive about 87% or about 30% of the time in an earlier analysis.

Primers for the PCR totalled 60 Vbeta and 13 Jbeta. The assay was immunoSEQ multiplex PCR, and TCRdb's table has in-frame clones only and misses some. The repertoire has about 130,000 clones, approximately 79% of them found once; the top ten carry 4.3%. The CDR3 runs to 18 residues. Per germline, CDR1 LNHDA and CDR2 SQIVND (reference sequence). Losses at the gene ends were 4 bases for V and 0 bases for J; bases not matched to a gene: 4. V gene TRBV19 combines with J gene TRBJ2-6; 12 bases align to TRBD1. Sequenced: PBMCs. This receptor was identified in a man between 18 and 35 years old in good health and CMV-seropositive. The DNA for the CDR3 is TGTGCCAGTAGTAGGGACAGGGGGCTGGGCTCTGGGGCCAACGTCCTGACTTTC. Translated: CASSRDRGLGSGANVLTF.